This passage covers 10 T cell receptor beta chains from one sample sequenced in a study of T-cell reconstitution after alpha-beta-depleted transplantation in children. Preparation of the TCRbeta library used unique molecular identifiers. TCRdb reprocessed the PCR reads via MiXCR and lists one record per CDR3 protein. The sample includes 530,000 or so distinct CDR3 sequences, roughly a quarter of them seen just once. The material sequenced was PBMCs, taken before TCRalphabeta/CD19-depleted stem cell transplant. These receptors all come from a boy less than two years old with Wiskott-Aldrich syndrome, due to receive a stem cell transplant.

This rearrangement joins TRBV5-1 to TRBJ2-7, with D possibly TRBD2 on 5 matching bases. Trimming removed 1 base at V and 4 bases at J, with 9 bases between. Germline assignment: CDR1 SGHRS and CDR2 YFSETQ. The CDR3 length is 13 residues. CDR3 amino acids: CASSLNSGYEQYF. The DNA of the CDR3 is TGCGCCAGCAGCTTGAACAGCGGATACGAGCAGTACTTC.

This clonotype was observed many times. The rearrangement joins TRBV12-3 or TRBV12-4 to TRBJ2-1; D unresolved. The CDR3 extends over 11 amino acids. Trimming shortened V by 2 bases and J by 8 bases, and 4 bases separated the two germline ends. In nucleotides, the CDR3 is TGTGCCAGCAGTTTACTGGATGAGCAGTTCTTC. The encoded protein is CASSLLDEQFF.

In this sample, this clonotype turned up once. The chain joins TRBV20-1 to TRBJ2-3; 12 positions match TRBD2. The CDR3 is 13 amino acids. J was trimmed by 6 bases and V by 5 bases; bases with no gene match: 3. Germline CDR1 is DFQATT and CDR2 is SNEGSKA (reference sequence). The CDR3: CSAHLAGGDTQYF. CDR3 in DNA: TGCAGTGCTCATCTAGCGGGAGGGGATACGCAGTATTTT.

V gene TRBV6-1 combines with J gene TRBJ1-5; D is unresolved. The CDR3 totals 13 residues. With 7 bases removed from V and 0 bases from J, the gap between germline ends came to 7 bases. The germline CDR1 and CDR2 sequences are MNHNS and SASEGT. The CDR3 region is CASKVLSNQPQHF. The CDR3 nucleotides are TGTGCCAGCAAGGTCCTTAGCAATCAGCCCCAGCATTTT.

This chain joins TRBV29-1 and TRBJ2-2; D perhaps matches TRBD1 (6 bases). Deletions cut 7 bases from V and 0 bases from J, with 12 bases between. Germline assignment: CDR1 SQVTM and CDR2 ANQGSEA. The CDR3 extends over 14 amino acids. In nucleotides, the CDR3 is TGCAGCGCTAGACAGGTATCGAACACCGGGGAGCTGTTTTTT. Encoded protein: CSARQVSNTGELFF.

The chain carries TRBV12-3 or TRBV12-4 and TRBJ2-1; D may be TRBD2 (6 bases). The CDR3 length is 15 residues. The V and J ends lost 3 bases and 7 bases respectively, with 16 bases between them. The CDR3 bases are TGTGCCAGCAGTTTCCGAGGGAGGTTCCGGAATGAGCAGTTCTTC. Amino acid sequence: CASSFRGRFRNEQFF.

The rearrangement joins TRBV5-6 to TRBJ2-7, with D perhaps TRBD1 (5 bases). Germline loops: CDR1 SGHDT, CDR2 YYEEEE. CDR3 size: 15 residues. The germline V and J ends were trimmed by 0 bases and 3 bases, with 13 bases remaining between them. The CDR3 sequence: CASSLDVGVSYEQYF. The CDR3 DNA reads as TGTGCCAGCAGCTTGGATGTAGGGGTAAGCTACGAGCAGTACTTC.

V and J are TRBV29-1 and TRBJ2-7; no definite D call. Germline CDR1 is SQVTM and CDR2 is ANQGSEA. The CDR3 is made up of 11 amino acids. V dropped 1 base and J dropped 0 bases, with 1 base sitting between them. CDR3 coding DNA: TGCAGCGTTGAAGCCTCCTACGAGCAGTACTTC. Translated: CSVEASYEQYF.

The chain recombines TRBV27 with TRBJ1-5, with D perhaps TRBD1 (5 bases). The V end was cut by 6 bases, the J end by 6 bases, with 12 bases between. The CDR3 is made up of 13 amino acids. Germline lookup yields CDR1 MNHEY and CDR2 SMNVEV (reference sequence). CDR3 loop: CASRKTVSQPQHF. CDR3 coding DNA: TGTGCCAGCAGGAAGACAGTCTCTCAGCCCCAGCATTTT.

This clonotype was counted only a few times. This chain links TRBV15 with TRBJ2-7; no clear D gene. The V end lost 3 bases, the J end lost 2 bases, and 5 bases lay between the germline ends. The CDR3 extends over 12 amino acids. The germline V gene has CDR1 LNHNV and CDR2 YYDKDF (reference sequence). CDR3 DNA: TGTGCCACCAGCAGGGGAACCTACGAGCAGTACTTC. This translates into CATSRGTYEQYF.